The present entry profiles one T cell receptor (beta chain) with its context. The CDR3 has 16 amino acids. Germline lookup yields CDR1 SGHDN and CDR2 FVKESK. The V and J ends lost 3 bases and 6 bases respectively, with 15 bases between them. Here immunoSEQ multiplex PCR was the method, and the copy in TCRdb shows in-frame clones only, minus some. The data contain fewer than 75,000 clones, 79% of them singletons. This sample was taken from a study of blood T cell repertoires in COVID-19. This clonotype was obtained from a man between 60 and 75 years old with acute or convalescent COVID-19. The rearrangement links TRBV14 to TRBJ1-6; weak D call: TRBD1 (6 bases). The source material was peripheral blood. The CDR3 spells CASSHGGRLLNSPLHF. The CDR3 DNA reads TGTGCCAGCAGCCACGGGGGGCGGCTTCTTAATTCACCCCTCCACTTT.